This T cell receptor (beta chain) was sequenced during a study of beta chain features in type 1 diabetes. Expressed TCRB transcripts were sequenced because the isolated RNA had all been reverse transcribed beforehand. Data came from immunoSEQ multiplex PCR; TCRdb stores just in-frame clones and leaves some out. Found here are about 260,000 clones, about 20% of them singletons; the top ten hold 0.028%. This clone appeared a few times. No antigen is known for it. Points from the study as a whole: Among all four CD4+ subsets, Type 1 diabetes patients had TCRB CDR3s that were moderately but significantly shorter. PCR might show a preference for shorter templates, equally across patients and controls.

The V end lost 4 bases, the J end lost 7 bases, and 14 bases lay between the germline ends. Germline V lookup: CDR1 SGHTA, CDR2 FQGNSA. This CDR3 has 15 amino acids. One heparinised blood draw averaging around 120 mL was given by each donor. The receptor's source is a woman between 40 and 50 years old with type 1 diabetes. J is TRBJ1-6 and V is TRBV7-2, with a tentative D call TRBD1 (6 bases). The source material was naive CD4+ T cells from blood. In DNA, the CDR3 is TGTGCCAGCAGCTCCTTTCGGACAGCCAATTCACCCCTCCACTTT. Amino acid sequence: CASSSFRTANSPLHF.